Sequencing of this T cell receptor beta chain was carried out in a study of T cell responses to AZD1222 COVID-19 vaccine. Study background: Pooled in the analysis were second doses at about 4 or about 12 weeks. Study-level results: Spike-specific TCR breadth and depth both grew after two AZD1222 doses. Clonal diversity was possibly underestimated; the donors were predominantly white British and more often female.

Clones were sequenced by immunoSEQ multiplex PCR, and TCRdb holds only the in-frame ones, with some missing. Found here are approximately 160,000 clones, 85% to 95% of them singletons; the top ten hold approximately 0.97%. A word on this clone: Its antigen is still unknown.

J gave up 7 bases and V 2 bases, and 6 bases lay outside the gene matches. The CDR3 has 16 residues. Per germline, CDR1 SGHTA and CDR2 FQGNSA. The sequencing here drew on peripheral blood, taken on day 0 of AZD1222 vaccination. The TCR comes from an adult in good health. This chain connects TRBV7-2 to TRBJ2-1; 12 bases agree with TRBD2. CDR3 amino acids: CASSLSLAGGPNEQFF. For the CDR3, the DNA is TGTGCCAGCAGCTTAAGCCTAGCGGGGGGGCCGAATGAGCAGTTCTTC. The full variable domain, completed using reference TRBV7-2 and TRBJ2-1, is GAGVSQSPSNKVTEKGKDVELRCDPISGHTALYWYRQSLGQGLEFLIYFQGNSAPDKSGLPSDRFSAERTGGSVSTLTIQRTQQEDSAVYLCASSLSLAGGPNEQFFGPGTRLTVL.